The 9 T cell receptor beta chains in this list originate from one sample, sequenced in a study of naive and memory T cell subsets. The library had UMIs added by 3' ligation of an oligonucleotide to TCR cDNA. Ligated cDNA underwent four rounds of PCR with nested alpha and beta constant region primers and SP2. From the UMI-ligation and nested PCR reads, TCRdb called clonotypes with MiXCR, one entry per CDR3 protein. The repertoire holds about 25,000 distinct CDR3 sequences, roughly 5.5% seen once, with around 7% in the top ten. Sequencing used blood. The receptor set was obtained from an adult in good health.

The sample holds many counts of this clonotype. The chain joins TRBV5-1 to TRBJ2-7; D not resolved. The ends were cut back, 4 bases at V and 3 bases at J, with 8 bases in the middle. In germline, CDR1 is SGHRS, CDR2 YFSETQ. The CDR3 extends over 12 amino acids. DNA for the CDR3: TGCGCCAGCAGCCCCCATAACTACGAGCAGTACTTC. It codes for CASSPHNYEQYF. The whole variable domain, remainder taken from reference TRBV5-1 and TRBJ2-7, is KAGVTQTPRYLIKTRGQQVTLSCSPISGHRSVSWYQQTPGQGLQFLFEYFSETQRNKGNFPGRFSGRQFSNSRSEMNVSTLELGDSALYLCASSPHNYEQYFGPGTRLTVT.

The sample holds many counts of this clonotype. The chain combines TRBV29-1 with TRBJ2-2; TRBD2 might be the D (6 bases). Trimming removed 4 bases at V and 3 bases at J, with 12 bases between. This CDR3 is 14 amino acids long. The V gene's germline CDR1 is SQVTM and CDR2 ANQGSEA. CDR3 region: CSVVASEYTGELFF. CDR3 sequence (DNA): TGCAGCGTTGTGGCTAGCGAGTACACCGGGGAGCTGTTTTTT.

Here the CDR3 DNA reads TGTGCCAGCAGCTCCATGGGGACCCGAGAGACCCAGTACTTC. Its translation is CASSSMGTRETQYF. This chain joins TRBV7-2 and TRBJ2-5, with D perhaps given as TRBD1 or TRBD2 (5 bases each). This CDR3 comprises 14 residues. CDR1 SGHTA and CDR2 FQGNSA come from the germline V gene. Trimming removed 4 bases from V and 4 bases from J, with 13 bases in between.

Many counts were recorded for this clonotype. The rearrangement uses TRBV28 and TRBJ2-7; 12 bases fit TRBD1. Germline CDR1 and CDR2: MDHEN and SYDVKM. This CDR3 is 15 amino acids long. V shed 4 bases, J shed 11 bases, and the junction held 12 bases outside the gene matches. Here the CDR3 reads CASSWRGTGGLIEYF. CDR3 in DNA: TGTGCCAGCAGTTGGAGAGGGACAGGGGGCTTGATCGAGTACTTC.

This clonotype is termed medium-sized (0.01 to 0.1%). The genes are TRBV5-8 and TRBJ1-1; 7 bases are shared with TRBD1. In germline, CDR1 is SGHTS, CDR2 YDEGEE. This CDR3 has 12 amino acids. V lost 0 bases, J lost 9 bases, and 2 bases stayed unmatched. The CDR3 loop is CASSLETGKAFF. CDR3 in DNA: TGTGCCAGCAGCTTGGAGACAGGGAAAGCTTTCTTT.

This clonotype was picked up many times. This chain uses TRBV12-3 or TRBV12-4 with TRBJ1-5, with 8 bases identical to TRBD1. J gave up 2 bases and V 6 bases, and 3 bases lay outside the gene matches. CDR3 length: 14 amino acids. CDR3 coding DNA: TGTGCCAGCAGCCAGACAGGGGGCAATCAGCCCCAGCATTTT. Residues: CASSQTGGNQPQHF.

Concerning this clonotype: A much more abundant neighbour one base away suggests this may be a read error. The chain recombines TRBV7-2 with TRBJ1-5; TRBD1 is a possible D gene (5 bases). The CDR3 extends over 13 amino acids. CDR1 is SGHTA, CDR2 FQGNSA, per germline. The CDR3 coding sequence is TGTGCCAGCAGCTTGGACAACAATCAGCCCCGGCATTTT. Its protein is CASSLDNNQPRHF. Variable domain in full (rest from reference TRBV7-2 and TRBJ1-5): GAGVSQSPSNKVTEKGKDVELRCDPISGHTALYWYRQSLGQGLEFLIYFQGNSAPDKSGLPSDRFSAERTGGSVSTLTIQRTQQEDSAVYLCASSLDNNQPRHFGDGTRLSIL.

A word on this clonotype: Given a much more abundant clone one base away, this may be a read error. V usage is TRBV6-6 and J usage is TRBJ2-1, with TRBD2 identical over 9 bases. This CDR3 is built from 14 residues. Trimming at V came to 7 bases and at J to 7 bases, leaving 8 bases not matched to a gene. Germline CDR1 MNHNY, CDR2 SVGAGI (reference sequence). CDR3 protein: CASIGVAGANEQFF. For the CDR3, the DNA is TGTGCCAGCATTGGAGTAGCGGGAGCTAATGAGCAGTTCTTC.

The sample holds many counts of this clonotype. This chain connects TRBV28 to TRBJ2-1; 7 bases agree with TRBD2. CDR3 length: 16 residues. Germline V gene data show CDR1 as MDHEN and CDR2 as SYDVKM. Unmatched junction bases numbered 10, after V lost 4 bases and J lost 4 bases. CDR3 sequence (DNA): TGTGCCAGCAGTTCCTCTGGGGGAGGGGAGTACAATGAGCAGTTCTTC. This translates into CASSSSGGGEYNEQFF.